This T cell receptor (beta chain) was observed in a study of beta chain features in type 1 diabetes. General study points: Sequencing the cDNA could make cells with high TCR expression show up more than they should.

Expressed TCRB transcripts were sequenced because the entire RNA isolate underwent reverse transcription. The data were produced by immunoSEQ multiplex PCR, yet TCRdb's version contains in-frame clones alone and is incomplete. The sample holds under 450,000 clones, about 15% seen once. Concerning this clone: The antigen is unknown.

Germline assignment: CDR1 SEHNR and CDR2 FQNEAQ (reference sequence). CDR3 length: 16 residues. V shed 5 bases, J shed 7 bases, and the junction held 14 bases outside the gene matches. By way of CD45RO/CCR7/CD25/CD127/CD95/CD27, the CD4+ regulatory, stem cell-like memory, central memory and naive cells were sorted. V is TRBV7-9 and J is TRBJ2-1, with 7 bases lining up with TRBD1. Sequenced: naive CD4+ T cells from blood. The sequence derives from a woman aged 18 to 35 in good health. CDR3 coding DNA: TGTGCCAGCAGCCAACATCCGACAGGGCGTGGGAATGAGCAGTTCTTC. It yields the protein CASSQHPTGRGNEQFF.